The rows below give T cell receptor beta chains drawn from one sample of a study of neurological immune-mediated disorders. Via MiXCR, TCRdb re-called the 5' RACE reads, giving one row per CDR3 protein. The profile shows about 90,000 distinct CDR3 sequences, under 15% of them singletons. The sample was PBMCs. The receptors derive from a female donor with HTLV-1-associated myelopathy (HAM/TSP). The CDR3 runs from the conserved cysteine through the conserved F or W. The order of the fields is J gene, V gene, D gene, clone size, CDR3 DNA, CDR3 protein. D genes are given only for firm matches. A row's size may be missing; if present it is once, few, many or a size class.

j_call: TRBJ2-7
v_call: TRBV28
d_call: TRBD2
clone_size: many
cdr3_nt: TGTGCCAGCAGTTTTAGCGGGGGGTTAAACGAGCAGTACTTC
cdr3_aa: CASSFSGGLNEQYF

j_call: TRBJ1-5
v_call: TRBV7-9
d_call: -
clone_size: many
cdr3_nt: TGTGCCAGCAGCCTGGACGGCAATAGCAATCAGCCCCAGCATTTT
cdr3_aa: CASSLDGNSNQPQHF

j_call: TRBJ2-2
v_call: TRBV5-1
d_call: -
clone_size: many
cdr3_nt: TGCGCCAGCAGCTTGGAGGGGAACACCGGGGAGCTGTTTTTT
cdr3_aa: CASSLEGNTGELFF

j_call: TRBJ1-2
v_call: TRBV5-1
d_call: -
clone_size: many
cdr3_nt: TGCGCCAGCAGCTCGACGACAGGTGGCTATGGCTACACCTTC
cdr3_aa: CASSSTTGGYGYTF

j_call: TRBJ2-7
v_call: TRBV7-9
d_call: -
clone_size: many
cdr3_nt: TGTGCCAGCTCCCTTCCTTCGCGGGGGCAGAGCTCCTACGAGCAGTACTTC
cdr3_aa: CASSLPSRGQSSYEQYF

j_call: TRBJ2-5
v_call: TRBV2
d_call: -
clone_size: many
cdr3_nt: TGTGCCAGCAGGGAGGCAGGGGTCAACCAAGAGACCCAGTACTTC
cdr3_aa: CASREAGVNQETQYF

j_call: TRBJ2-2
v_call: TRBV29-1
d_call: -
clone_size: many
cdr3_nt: TGCAGCGTTGGAACGGGTTTCACCGGGGAGCTGTTTTTT
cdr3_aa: CSVGTGFTGELFF

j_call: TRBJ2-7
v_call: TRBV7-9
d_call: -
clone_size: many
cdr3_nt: TGTGCCAGCAGCTTGGTCAGTAGTGGGGGTTACGAGCAGTACTTC
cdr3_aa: CASSLVSSGGYEQYF

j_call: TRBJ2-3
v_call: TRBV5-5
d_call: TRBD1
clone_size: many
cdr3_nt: TGTGCCAGCAGCTTGGGGCTGCAGGGGGAAGGAGATACGCAGTATTTT
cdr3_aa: CASSLGLQGEGDTQYF

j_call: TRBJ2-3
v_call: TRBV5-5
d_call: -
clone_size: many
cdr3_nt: TGTGCCAGCAGCTTGGGACAGGTAAACACAGATACGCAGTATTTT
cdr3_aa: CASSLGQVNTDTQYF

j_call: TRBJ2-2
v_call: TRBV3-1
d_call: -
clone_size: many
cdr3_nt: TGTGCCAGCAGCCAACCGAAATTACTTGGCACCGGGGAGCTGTTTTTT
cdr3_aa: CASSQPKLLGTGELFF

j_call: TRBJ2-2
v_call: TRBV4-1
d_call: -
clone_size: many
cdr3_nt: TGCGCCAGCAGCCAAGATCGTACAGGGAACACCGGGGAGCTGTTTTTT
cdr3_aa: CASSQDRTGNTGELFF

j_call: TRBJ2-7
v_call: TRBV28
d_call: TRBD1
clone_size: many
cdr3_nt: TGTGCCAGCAGTGGGGGACAGGGGAGTTTTTCCTACGAGCAGTACTTC
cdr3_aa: CASSGGQGSFSYEQYF

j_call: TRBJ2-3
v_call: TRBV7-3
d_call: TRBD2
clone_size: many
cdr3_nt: TGTGCCAGCAGCCCAGGGATAAGCGGGGGGGCAGGGGATACGCAGTATTTT
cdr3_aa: CASSPGISGGAGDTQYF

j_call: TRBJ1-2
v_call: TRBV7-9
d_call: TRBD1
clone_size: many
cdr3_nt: TGTGCCAGCCCGCAGGGGGGGCCCGGCTTCGGCTACACCTTC
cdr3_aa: CASPQGGPGFGYTF

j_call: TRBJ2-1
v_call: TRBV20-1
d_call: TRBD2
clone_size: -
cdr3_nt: TGCAGTTATGGGACTAGCGGGGGTAATGAGCAGTTCTTC
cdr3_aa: CSYGTSGGNEQFF

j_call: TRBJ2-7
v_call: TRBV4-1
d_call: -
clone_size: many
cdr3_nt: TGCGCCAGCAGCCAAGCTCCGGCCTACGAGCAGTACTTC
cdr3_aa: CASSQAPAYEQYF

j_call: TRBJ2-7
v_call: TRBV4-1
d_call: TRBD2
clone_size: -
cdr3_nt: TGCGCCAGCAGCCCGCAGGGGAGCGGGGGGGCGTCCTACGAGCAGTACTTC
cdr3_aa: CASSPQGSGGASYEQYF

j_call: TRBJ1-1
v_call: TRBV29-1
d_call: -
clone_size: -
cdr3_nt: TGCAGCGTTACAATCCCTAACGGGGGAGAAGGAGCTTTCTTT
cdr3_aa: CSVTIPNGGEGAFF

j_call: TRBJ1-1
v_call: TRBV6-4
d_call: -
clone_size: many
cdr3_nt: TGTGCCAGCAGGGACCGTCCGAACACTGAAGCTTTCTTT
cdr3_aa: CASRDRPNTEAFF

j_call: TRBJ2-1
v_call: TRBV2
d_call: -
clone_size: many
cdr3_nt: TGTGCCAGCAGAGAGGGGCCGAGCTCCTACAATGAGCAGTTCTTC
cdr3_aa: CASREGPSSYNEQFF

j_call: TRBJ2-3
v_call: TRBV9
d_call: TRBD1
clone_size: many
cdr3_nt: TGTGCCAGCAGCGTAGGCCCAGGGGGCTTTGGAAGCACAGATACGCAGTATTTT
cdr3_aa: CASSVGPGGFGSTDTQYF

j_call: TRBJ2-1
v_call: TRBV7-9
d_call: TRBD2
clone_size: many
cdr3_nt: TGTGCCAGCAGCCCTCAAGCGGGGGGCTACAATGAGCAGTTCTTC
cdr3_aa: CASSPQAGGYNEQFF

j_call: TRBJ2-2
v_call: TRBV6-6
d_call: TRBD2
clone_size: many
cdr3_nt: TGTGCCAGCAGTGGGGTTCGTACCGGGGGGGCCGCCGGGGAGCTGTTTTTT
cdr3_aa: CASSGVRTGGAAGELFF

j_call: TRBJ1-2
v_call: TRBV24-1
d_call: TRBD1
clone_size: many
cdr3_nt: TGTGCCACCAGTGAGGCAGGGGGCGCAGAGGGTCATGGCTACACCTTC
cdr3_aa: CATSEAGGAEGHGYTF

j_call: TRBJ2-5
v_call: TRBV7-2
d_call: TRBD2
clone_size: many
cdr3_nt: TGTGCCAGCAGCTTAGCGCTAGCGGGGGGCCGTGTCGACCAGTACTTC
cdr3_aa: CASSLALAGGRVDQYF

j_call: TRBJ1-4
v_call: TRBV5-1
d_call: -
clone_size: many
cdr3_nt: TGCGCCAGCAGCTTGGAGGCAACTAATGAAAAACTGTTTTTT
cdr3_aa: CASSLEATNEKLFF

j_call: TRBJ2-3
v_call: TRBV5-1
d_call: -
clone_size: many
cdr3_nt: TGCGCCAGCAACGACGGGGGTAACGCAGATACGCAGTATTTT
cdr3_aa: CASNDGGNADTQYF

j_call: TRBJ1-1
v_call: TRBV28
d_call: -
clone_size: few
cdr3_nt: TGTGCCAGCAGTATCGGGGTTGAAGCTTTCTTT
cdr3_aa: CASSIGVEAFF

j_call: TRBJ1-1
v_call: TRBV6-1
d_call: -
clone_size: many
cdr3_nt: TGTGCCAGCAGTGAAGCCCCCGGGCTTGAAGCTTTCTTT
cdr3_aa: CASSEAPGLEAFF

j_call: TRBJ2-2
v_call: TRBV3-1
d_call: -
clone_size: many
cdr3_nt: TGTGCCAGCAGCCGAAGGGCCGAGGGGACCGGGGAGCTGTTTTTT
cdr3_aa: CASSRRAEGTGELFF

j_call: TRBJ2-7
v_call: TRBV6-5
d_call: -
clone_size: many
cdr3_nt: TGTGCCAGCAGCACTCAAAGGACACCCAAGACCTACGAGCAGTACTTC
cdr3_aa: CASSTQRTPKTYEQYF

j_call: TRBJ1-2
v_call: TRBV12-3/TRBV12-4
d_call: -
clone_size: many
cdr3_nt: TGTGCCAGCAGCCGAGGGGACGCAAGCGGCTATGGCTACACCTTC
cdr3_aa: CASSRGDASGYGYTF

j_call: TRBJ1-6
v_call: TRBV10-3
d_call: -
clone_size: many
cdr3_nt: TGTGCCACCAGTGGACAAGGGGGTTCACCCCTCCACTTT
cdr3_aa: CATSGQGGSPLHF

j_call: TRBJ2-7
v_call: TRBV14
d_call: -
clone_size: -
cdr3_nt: TGTGCCAGCAGCCAAGATCCATGGACAGAGCGCTCCTACGAGCAGTACTTC
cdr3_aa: CASSQDPWTERSYEQYF

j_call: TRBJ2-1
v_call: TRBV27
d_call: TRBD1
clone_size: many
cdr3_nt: TGTGCCAGCAGTCGAAGGACAGGTGATACCTACAATGAGCAGTTCTTC
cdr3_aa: CASSRRTGDTYNEQFF

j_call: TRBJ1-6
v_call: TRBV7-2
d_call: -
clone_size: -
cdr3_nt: TGTGCCATTAGCCTAGGGGTCTCCTATAATTCACCCCTCCACTTT
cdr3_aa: CAISLGVSYNSPLHF

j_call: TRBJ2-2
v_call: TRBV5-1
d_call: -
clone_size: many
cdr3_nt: TGCGCCAGCAGCTTGGCCCGGGGCAAGAACACCGGGGAGCTGTTTTTT
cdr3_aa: CASSLARGKNTGELFF

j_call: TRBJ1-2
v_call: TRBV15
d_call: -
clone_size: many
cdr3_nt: TGTGCCACCAGCAGAACCTACCGAGCCAACTATGGCTACACCTTC
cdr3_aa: CATSRTYRANYGYTF

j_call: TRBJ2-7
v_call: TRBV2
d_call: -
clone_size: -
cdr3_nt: TGTGCCAGCAGTGACCCTGGGGGGGGGCTAAACTACGAGCAGTACTTC
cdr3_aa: CASSDPGGGLNYEQYF

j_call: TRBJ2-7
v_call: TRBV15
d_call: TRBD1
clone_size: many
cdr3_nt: TGTGCCACCAGCAGAGATAGGGCAGGGGGCGAGCAGTACTTC
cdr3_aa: CATSRDRAGGEQYF

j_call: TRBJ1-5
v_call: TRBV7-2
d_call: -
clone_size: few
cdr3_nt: TGTGCCAGCAGCTTACTGGTTAGCAATCAGCCCCAGCATTTT
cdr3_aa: CASSLLVSNQPQHF

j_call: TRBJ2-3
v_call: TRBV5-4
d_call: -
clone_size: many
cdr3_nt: TGTGCCAGCAGCTTGAAATTAGTGGCCGACACAGATACGCAGTATTTT
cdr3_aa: CASSLKLVADTDTQYF

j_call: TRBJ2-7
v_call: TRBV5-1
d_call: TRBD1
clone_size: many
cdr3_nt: TGCGCCAGCAGCTTCTCCACCGGGACAGGGAGTAACGAGCAGTACTTC
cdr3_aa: CASSFSTGTGSNEQYF

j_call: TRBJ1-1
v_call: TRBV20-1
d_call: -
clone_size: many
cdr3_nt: TGCAGTGCTGCCACAGGAGCGATGAACACTGAAGCTTTCTTT
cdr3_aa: CSAATGAMNTEAFF

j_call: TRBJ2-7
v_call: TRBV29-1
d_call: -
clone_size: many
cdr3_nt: TGCAGCGTTGAAGGTGGGACAGGCGGGGGGTACGAGCAGTACTTC
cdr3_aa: CSVEGGTGGGYEQYF

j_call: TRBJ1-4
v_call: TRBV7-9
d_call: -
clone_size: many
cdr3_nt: TGTGCCAGCAGCATGACGGGACGGCCAACTAATGAAAAACTGTTTTTT
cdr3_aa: CASSMTGRPTNEKLFF

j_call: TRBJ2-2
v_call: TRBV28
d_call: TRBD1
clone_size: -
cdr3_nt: TGTGCCAGCAGTCCCGGGACAGGGTATGGCACCGGGGAGCTGTTTTTT
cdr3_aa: CASSPGTGYGTGELFF

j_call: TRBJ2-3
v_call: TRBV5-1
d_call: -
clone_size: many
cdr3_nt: TGCGCCAGCAGCGAGACTATGGGTGGCGGTACGCAGTATTTT
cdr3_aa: CASSETMGGGTQYF

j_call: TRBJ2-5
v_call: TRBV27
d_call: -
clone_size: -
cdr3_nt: TGTGCCAGCGCTCTTCGAGGGGCAGGGAAGAAGGAGACCCAGTACTTC
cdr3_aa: CASALRGAGKKETQYF

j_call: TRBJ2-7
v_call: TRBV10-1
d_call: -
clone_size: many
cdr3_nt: TGCGCCAGCAGCGCCCGGAGTCACCACGAGCAGTACTTC
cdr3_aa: CASSARSHHEQYF

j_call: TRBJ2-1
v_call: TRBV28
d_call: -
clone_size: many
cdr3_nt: TGTGCCAGCAGTCCATACTGGACGGCCAACAATGAGCAGTTCTTC
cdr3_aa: CASSPYWTANNEQFF

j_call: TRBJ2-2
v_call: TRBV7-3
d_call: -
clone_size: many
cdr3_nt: TGTGCCAGCAGCTTAATTGGAGGGGAGCTGTTTTTT
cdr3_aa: CASSLIGGELFF

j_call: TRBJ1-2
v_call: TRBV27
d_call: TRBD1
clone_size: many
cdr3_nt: TGTGCCAGCAGTGAGGGACAGGAACGGTATGGCTACACCTTC
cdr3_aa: CASSEGQERYGYTF